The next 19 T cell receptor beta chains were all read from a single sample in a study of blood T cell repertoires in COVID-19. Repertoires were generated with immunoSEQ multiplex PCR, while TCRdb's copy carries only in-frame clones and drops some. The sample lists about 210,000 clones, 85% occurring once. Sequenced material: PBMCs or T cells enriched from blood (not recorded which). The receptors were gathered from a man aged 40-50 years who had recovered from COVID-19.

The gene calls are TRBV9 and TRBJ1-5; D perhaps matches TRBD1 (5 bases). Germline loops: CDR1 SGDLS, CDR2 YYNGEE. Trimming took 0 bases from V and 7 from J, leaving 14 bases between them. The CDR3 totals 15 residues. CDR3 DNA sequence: TGTGCCAGCAGCGTAGGGGGGGTCGCTGGGCAGCCCCAGCATTTT. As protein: CASSVGGVAGQPQHF.

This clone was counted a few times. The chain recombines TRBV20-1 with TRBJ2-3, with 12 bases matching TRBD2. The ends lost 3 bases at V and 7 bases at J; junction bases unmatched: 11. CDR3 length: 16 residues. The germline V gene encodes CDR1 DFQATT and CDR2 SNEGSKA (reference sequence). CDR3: CSASERTSGMRNTQYF. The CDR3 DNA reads TGCAGTGCTAGTGAGAGGACTAGCGGGATGCGGAATACGCAGTATTTT.

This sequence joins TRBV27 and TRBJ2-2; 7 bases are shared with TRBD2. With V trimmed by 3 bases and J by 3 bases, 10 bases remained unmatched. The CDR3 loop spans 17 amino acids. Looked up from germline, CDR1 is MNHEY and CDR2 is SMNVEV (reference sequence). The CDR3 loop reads CASSFGIGRDHTGELFF. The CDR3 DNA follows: TGTGCCAGCAGTTTTGGGATTGGGAGGGACCACACCGGGGAGCTGTTTTTT.

The CDR3: CASSLEGMTNTGELFF. Written as DNA, the CDR3 is TGTGCCAGCAGCTTAGAGGGAATGACGAACACCGGGGAGCTGTTTTTT. The rearrangement uses TRBV7-3 and TRBJ2-2; D might be TRBD2 (5 bases). The CDR3 is 16 residues long. V lost 2 bases to trimming and J lost 0 bases, with 10 bases between them. Per the germline V gene, CDR1 is SGHTA and CDR2 is FQGTGA.

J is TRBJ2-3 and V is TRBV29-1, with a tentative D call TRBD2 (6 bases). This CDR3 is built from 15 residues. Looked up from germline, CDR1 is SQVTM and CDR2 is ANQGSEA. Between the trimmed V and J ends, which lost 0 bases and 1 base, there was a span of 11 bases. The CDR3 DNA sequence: TGCAGCGTTGAAGATCTGACTAGTGGCACAGATACGCAGTATTTT. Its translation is CSVEDLTSGTDTQYF.

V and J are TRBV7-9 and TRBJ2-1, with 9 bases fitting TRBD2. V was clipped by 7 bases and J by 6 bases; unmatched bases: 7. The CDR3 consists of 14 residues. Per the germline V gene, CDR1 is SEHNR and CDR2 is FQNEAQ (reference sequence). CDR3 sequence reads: CASTRTSVVNEQFF. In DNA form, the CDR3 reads TGTGCCAGCACCCGGACTAGCGTCGTCAATGAGCAGTTCTTC.

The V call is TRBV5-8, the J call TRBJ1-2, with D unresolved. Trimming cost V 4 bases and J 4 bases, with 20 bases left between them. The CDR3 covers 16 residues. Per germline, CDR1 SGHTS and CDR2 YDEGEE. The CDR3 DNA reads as TGTGCCAGCAGCCGAGGTACAGCGGCTGTGGGCTATGGCTACACCTTC. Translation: CASSRGTAAVGYGYTF.

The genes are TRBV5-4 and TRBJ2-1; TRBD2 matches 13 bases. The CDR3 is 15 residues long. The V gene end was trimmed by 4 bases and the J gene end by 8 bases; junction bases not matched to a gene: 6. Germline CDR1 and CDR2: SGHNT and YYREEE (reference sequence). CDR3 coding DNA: TGTGCCAGCAGCCTGAGGACTAGCGGGAGCCATGAGCAGTTCTTC. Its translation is CASSLRTSGSHEQFF.

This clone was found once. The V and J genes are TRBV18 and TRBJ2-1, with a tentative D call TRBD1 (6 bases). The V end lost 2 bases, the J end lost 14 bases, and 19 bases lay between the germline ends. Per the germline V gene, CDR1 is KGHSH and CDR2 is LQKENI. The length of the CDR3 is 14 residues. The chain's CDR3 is CASSPGQPAGSEFF. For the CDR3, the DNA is TGTGCCAGCTCACCAGGACAGCCGGCCGGTAGCGAGTTCTTC.

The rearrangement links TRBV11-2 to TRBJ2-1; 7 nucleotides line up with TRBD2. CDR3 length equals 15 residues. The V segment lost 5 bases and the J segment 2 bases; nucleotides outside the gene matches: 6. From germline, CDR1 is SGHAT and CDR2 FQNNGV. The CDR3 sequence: CASSISGITYNEQFF. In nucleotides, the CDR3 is TGTGCCAGCAGCATCAGCGGGATTACCTACAATGAGCAGTTCTTC.

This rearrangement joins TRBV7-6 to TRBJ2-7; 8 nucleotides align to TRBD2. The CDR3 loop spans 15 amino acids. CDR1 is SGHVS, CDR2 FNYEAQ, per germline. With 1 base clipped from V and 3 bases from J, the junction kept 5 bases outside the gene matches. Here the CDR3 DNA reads TGTGCCAGCAGCTTAGAAGCGGGAGCCCTCTACGAGCAGTACTTC. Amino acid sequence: CASSLEAGALYEQYF.

The CDR3 loop is CASSFITGPNTEAFF. In DNA, the CDR3 is TGTGCCAGCAGCTTTATCACAGGACCGAACACTGAAGCTTTCTTT. The V and J genes are TRBV5-5 and TRBJ1-1, with D perhaps matching TRBD1 (5 bases). CDR1 is SGHKS and CDR2 is YYEKEE in the germline V gene (reference sequence). The V and J ends lost 2 bases and 1 base respectively, with 12 bases between them. The CDR3 runs 15 residues.

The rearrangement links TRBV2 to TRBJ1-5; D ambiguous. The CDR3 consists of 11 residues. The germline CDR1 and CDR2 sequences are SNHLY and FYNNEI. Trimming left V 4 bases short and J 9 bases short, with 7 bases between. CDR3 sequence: CASSGFGPQHF. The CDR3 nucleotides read TGTGCCAGCAGTGGGTTCGGGCCCCAGCATTTT. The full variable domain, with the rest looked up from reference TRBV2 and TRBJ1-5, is EPEVTQTPSHQVTQMGQEVILRCVPISNHLYFYWYRQILGQKVEFLVSFYNNEISEKSEIFDDQFSVERPDGSNFTLKIRSTKLEDSAMYFCASSGFGPQHFGDGTRLSIL.

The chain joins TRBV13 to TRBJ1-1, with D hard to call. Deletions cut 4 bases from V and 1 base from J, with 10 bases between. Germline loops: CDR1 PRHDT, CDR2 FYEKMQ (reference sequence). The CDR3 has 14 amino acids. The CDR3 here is CASSSRGPNTEAFF. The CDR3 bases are TGTGCCAGCAGCTCCCGAGGGCCGAACACTGAAGCTTTCTTT.

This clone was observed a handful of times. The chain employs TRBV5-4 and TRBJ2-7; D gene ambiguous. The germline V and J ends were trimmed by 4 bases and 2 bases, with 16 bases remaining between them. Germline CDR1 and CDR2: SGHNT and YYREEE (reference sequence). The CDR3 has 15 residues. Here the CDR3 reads CASSQEEVGAYEQYF. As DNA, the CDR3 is TGTGCCAGCAGCCAAGAAGAAGTCGGTGCCTACGAGCAGTACTTC.

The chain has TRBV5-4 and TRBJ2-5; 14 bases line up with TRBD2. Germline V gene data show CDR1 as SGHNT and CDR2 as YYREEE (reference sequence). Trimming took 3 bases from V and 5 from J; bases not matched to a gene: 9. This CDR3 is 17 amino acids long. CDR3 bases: TGTGCCAGCAGCTCCAGACTAGCGGGAGGGGGTACGGAGACCCAGTACTTC. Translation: CASSSRLAGGGTETQYF.

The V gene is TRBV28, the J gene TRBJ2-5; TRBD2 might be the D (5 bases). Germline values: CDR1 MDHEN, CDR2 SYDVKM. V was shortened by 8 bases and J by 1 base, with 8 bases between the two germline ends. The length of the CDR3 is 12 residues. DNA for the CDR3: TGTGCCAGCGGGAGATTCCAAGAGACCCAGTACTTC. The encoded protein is CASGRFQETQYF. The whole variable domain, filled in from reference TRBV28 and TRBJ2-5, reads DVKVTQSSRYLVKRTGEKVFLECVQDMDHENMFWYRQDPGLGLRLIYFSYDVKMKEKGDIPEGYSVSREKKERFSLILESASTNQTSMYLCASGRFQETQYFGPGTRLLVL.

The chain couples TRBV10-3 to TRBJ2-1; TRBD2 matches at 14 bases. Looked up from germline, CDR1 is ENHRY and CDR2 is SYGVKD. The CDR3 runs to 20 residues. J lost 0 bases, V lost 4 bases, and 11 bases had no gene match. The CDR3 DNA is TGTGCCATCAGTGGAGCGGGACTAGCGGGAGTGCTTGCCTCCTACAATGAGCAGTTCTTC. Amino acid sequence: CAISGAGLAGVLASYNEQFF.

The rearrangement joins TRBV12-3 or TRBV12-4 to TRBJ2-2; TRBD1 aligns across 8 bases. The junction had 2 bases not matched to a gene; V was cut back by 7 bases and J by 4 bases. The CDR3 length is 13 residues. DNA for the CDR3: TGTGCCAGCATCAGGGGGCCCACCGGGGAGCTGTTTTTT. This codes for CASIRGPTGELFF.